Here is one T cell receptor beta chain with its context. The antigen is not known. TCRdb re-analysed the 5' RACE reads in MiXCR, keeping a single row per CDR3 protein. The data contain 1.5 million to 2 million distinct CDR3 sequences, about 32% of them seen just once; the ten biggest clones take up approximately 0.29%. The entry originates in a study of identical twins. Study observations and caveats: Within beta out-of-frame sequences, the excess sharing observed between twins was weaker. Rather than following the same donors, the conclusions depended on cross-sectional statistical analysis.

After removal of 5 bases from V and 3 bases from J, the junction contained 6 bases not matched to a gene. CDR3 length equals 15 residues. The germline V gene has CDR1 MNHGY and CDR2 SVAAGI. V and J are TRBV6-9 and TRBJ2-4; TRBD1 matches 8 bases. The specimen was cord blood. This TCR came from a newborn girl in good health. The CDR3 region is CASSRRTGSKNIQYF. DNA of the CDR3: TGTGCCAGCAGTCGTCGGACAGGGAGCAAAAACATTCAGTACTTC.